This entry lists 2 T cell receptor beta chains sequenced from one sample in a study of chemoradiotherapy in HPV16-positive cancers. Data came from immunoSEQ multiplex PCR; TCRdb stores just in-frame clones and leaves some out. The sample contains roughly 11,000 clones, over 70% of which appear only once. Sampling was done from a patient who underwent chemoradiotherapy. The receptor set was obtained from a human donor with HPV-associated anogenital cancer.

In DNA form, the CDR3 reads TGTGCCAGTAGCTATGCAGGGGGCTCAGAGACCCAGTACTTC. Its protein is CASSYAGGSETQYF. The chain joins TRBV19 to TRBJ2-5; 8 bases align to TRBD1. The CDR3 loop spans 14 amino acids. Germline trimming cut 6 bases from V and 4 bases from J; bases unmatched to any gene: 7. Germline V gene sequence: CDR1 LNHDA, CDR2 SQIVND (reference sequence).

This chain uses TRBV30 with TRBJ1-1; D perhaps matches TRBD1 (5 bases). Per germline, CDR1 GTSNPN and CDR2 SVGIG (reference sequence). Trimming took off 1 base at V and 3 bases at J, with 9 bases between the two ends. The CDR3 extends over 13 amino acids. The CDR3 here is CAWSEGLDTEAFF. DNA for the CDR3: TGTGCCTGGAGTGAGGGACTGGACACTGAAGCTTTCTTT.